The rows below give T cell receptor beta chains drawn from one sample of a study of T cell changes during pregnancy in multiple sclerosis. Sequenced by immunoSEQ multiplex PCR; TCRdb stores in-frame clones only, minus some. The profile shows some 94,000 clones, more than 85% of them singletons. Sample: peripheral blood, taken in the first trimester of pregnancy. All receptors come from a female donor with multiple sclerosis, enrolled in a pregnancy study. CDR3s include the opening cysteine and the closing phenylalanine or tryptophan. Each record gives: clone size, V gene, J gene, D gene, CDR3 DNA, CDR3 protein. D genes are given only for firm matches. Size is omitted from some rows. Given values are once, few, many or a class for expanded clones.

NA	TRBV7-8	TRBJ2-2	TRBD2	TGTGCCAGCAGCCCCTACAGCGGGGGGAACACCGGGGAGCTGTTTTTT	CASSPYSGGNTGELFF
NA	TRBV25-1	TRBJ2-7	NA	TGTGCCAGCAGTCAATCCTACGAGCAGTACTTC	CASSQSYEQYF
NA	TRBV11-2	TRBJ2-1	NA	TGTGCCAGCAGCTTAGGCCCGGGCGGGAATGAGCAGTTCTTC	CASSLGPGGNEQFF
NA	TRBV6-1	TRBJ1-2	NA	TGTGCCAGCAGTGAGGACAGAATCTATGGCTACACCTTC	CASSEDRIYGYTF
few	TRBV5-1	TRBJ1-2	TRBD1	TGCGCCAGCAGCCGCGGACAGGCGGACGCCTTCTATGGCTACACCTTC	CASSRGQADAFYGYTF
once	TRBV25-1	TRBJ2-7	NA	TGTGCCAGCAGTTCGACTAGGCAATCCTCCTACGAGCAGTACTTC	CASSSTRQSSYEQYF
NA	TRBV19	TRBJ1-1	NA	TGTGCCAGTGACGGAGGCACTGAAGCTTTCTTT	CASDGGTEAFF
NA	TRBV2	TRBJ1-2	NA	TGTGCCAGCAGCCCTCTTTCCTACTATGGCTACACCTTC	CASSPLSYYGYTF
NA	TRBV9	TRBJ2-7	NA	TGTGCCAGCAGCGGAACAGTGAATTCCTACGAGCAGTACTTC	CASSGTVNSYEQYF
NA	TRBV4-1	TRBJ2-3	NA	TGCGCCAGCAGCCAAGATCGGGGGGATACGCAGTATTTT	CASSQDRGDTQYF
NA	TRBV23-1	TRBJ2-7	TRBD1	TGCGCCAGCAGTCAAGGGACAGAACCCGCTTACGAGCAGTACTTC	CASSQGTEPAYEQYF